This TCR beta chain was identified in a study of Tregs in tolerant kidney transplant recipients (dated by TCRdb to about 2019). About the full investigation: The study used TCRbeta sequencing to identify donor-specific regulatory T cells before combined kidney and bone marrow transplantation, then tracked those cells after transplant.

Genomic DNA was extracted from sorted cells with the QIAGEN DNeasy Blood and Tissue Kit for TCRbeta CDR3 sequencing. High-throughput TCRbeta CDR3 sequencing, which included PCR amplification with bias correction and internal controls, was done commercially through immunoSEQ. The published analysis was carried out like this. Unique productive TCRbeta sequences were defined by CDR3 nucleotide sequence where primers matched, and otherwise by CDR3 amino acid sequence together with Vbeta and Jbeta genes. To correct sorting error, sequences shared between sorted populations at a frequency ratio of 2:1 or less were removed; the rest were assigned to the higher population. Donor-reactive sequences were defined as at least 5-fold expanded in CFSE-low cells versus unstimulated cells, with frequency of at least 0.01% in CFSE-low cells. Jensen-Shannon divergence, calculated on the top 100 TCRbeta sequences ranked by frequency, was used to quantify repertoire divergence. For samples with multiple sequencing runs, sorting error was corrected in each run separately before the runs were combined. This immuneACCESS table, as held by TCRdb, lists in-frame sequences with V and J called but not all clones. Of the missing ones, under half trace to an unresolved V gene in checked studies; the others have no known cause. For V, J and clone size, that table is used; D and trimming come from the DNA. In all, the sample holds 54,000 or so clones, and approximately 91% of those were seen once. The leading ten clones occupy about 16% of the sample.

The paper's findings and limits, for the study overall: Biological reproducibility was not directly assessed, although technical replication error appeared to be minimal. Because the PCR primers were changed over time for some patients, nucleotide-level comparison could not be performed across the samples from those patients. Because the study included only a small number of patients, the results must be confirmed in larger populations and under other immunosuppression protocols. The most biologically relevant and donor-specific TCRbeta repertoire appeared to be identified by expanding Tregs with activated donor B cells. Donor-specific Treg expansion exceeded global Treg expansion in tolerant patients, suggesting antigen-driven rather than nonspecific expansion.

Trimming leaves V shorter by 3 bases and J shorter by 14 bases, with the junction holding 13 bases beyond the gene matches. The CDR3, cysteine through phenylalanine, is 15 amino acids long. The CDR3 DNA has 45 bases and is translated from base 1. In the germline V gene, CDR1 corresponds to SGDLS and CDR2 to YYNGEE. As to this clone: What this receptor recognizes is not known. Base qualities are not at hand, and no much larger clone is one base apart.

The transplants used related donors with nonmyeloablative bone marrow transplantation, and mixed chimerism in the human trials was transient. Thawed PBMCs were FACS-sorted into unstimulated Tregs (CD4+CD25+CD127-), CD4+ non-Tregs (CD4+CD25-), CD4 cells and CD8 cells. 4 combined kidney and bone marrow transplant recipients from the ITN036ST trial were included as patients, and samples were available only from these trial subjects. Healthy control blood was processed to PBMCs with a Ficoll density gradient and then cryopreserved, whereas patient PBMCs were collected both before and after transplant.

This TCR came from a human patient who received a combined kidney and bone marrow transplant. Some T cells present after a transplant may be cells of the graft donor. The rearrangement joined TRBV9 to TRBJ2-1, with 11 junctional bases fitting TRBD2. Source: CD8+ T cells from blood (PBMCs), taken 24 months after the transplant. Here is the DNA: TGTGCCAGCAGCGCCGGGGGTAGCGGGAGGGCCGAGAAGTTCTTC. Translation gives CASSAGGSGRAEKFF.